This TCR beta chain appears in the sequencing data of a study of cytomegalovirus exposure and HLA in healthy donors. In the PCR, 60 Vbeta and 13 Jbeta primers were used. Sequenced by immunoSEQ multiplex PCR; TCRdb stores in-frame clones only, minus some. The data hold 90,000 or so clones, with 80% observed a single time. The CDR3 consists of 18 residues. Germline loops: CDR1 SGDLS, CDR2 YYNGEE. V lost 3 bases and J 0 bases, leaving 19 bases between the germline ends. This sequence joins TRBV9 and TRBJ1-3; D unresolved. Sequencing was carried out using PBMCs. The sequence came from a woman aged 45-65 years in good health and CMV-seropositive. CDR3 nucleotide sequence: TGTGCCAGCAGCGGGAACGTAGGGAGTCTAGGCTCTGGAAACACCATATATTTT. Its protein product is CASSGNVGSLGSGNTIYF.